This T cell receptor (beta chain) was obtained from a study of stem cell transplantation in POMP-related autoinflammatory disease. Study-wide context: Before transplant: CD4+ naive skewing, low CD8+ proportions, reduced cytokine secretion. General observations from the study: In PRAID patients, the number of distinct TRB V-J gene pairings was restricted. Across all analyzed T-cell subsets, patients with PRAID tended toward reduced diversity and increased clonality.

Sequencing used immunoSEQ multiplex PCR; TCRdb keeps in-frame clones, though not all of them. The data hold 68,000 or so clones, with approximately 90% observed a single time. With regard to this clone: The antigen is not known.

After removal of 6 bases from V and 2 bases from J, the junction contained 10 bases not matched to a gene. There are 15 residues in the CDR3. Germline values: CDR1 MNHNY, CDR2 SVGAGI (reference sequence). PRAID featured immunodeficiency plus autoinflammation. Material: CD4+ T cells from PBMCs, obtained after stem cell transplantation. The V and J genes are TRBV6-6 and TRBJ2-7; TRBD1 aligns across 7 bases. The source is a human patient with POMP-related autoinflammation and immune dysregulation (PRAID). The graft donor may have given rise to some T cells. DNA of the CDR3: TGTGCCAGCAGCGGGACAGCCAAAACCCCCTACGAGCAGTACGTC. Translated: CASSGTAKTPYEQYV.